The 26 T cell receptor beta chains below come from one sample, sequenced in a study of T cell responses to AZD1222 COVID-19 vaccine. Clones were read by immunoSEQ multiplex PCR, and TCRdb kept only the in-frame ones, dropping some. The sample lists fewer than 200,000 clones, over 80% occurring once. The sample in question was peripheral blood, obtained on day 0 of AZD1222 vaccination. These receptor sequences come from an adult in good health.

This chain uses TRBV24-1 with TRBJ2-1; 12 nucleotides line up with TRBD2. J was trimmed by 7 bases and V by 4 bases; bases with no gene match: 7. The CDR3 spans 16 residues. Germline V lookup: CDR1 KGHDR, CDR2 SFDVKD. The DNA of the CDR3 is TGTGCCACCAGTGACTACACTAGCGGGGGGTCGAATGAGCAGTTCTTC. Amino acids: CATSDYTSGGSNEQFF.

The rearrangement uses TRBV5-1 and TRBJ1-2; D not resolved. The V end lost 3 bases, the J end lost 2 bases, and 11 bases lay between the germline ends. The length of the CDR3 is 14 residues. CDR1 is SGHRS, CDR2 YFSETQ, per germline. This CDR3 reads CASSSGTGNYGYTF. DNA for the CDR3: TGCGCCAGCAGCTCGGGAACGGGGAACTATGGCTACACCTTC.

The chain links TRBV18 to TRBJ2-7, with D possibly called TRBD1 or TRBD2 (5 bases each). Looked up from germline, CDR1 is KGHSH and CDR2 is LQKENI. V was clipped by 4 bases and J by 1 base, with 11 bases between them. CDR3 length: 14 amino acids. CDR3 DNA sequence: TGTGCCAGCTCACTCGGGACCGTTTCCTACGAGCAGTACTTC. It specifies CASSLGTVSYEQYF.

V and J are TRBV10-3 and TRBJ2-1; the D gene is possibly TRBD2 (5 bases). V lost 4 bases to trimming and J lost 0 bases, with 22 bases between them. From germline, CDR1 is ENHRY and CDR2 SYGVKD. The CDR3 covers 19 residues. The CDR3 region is CAISGERNPILSSYNEQFF. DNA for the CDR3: TGTGCCATCAGTGGGGAGCGGAATCCAATACTTAGCTCCTACAATGAGCAGTTCTTC.

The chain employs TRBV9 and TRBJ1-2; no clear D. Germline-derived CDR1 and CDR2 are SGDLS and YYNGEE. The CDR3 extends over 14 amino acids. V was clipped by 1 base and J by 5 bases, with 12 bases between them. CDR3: CASSVLASGYGYTF. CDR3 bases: TGTGCCAGCAGCGTATTGGCCTCGGGGTATGGCTACACCTTC.

The CDR3 DNA is TGTGCCAGCAGGCGTACAGGGGGCGGCCACGAGCAGTACTTC. It is translated as CASRRTGGGHEQYF. The V call is TRBV7-3, the J call TRBJ2-7; TRBD1 matches at 9 bases. CDR1 SGHTA and CDR2 FQGTGA come from the germline V gene. This CDR3 is built from 14 residues. J was trimmed by 5 bases and V by 6 bases; bases with no gene match: 8.

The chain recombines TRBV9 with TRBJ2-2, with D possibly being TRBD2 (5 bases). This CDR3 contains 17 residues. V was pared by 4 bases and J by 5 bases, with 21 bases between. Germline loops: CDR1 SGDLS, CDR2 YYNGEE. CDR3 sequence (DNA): TGTGCCAGCAGCCCCCGAACCCCCGGGAAGGGAACCGGGGAGCTGTTTTTT. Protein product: CASSPRTPGKGTGELFF.

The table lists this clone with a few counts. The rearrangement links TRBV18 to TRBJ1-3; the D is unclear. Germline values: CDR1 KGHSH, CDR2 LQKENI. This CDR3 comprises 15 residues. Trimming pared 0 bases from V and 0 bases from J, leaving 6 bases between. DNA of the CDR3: TGTGCCAGCTCACCACCGGTCTACTCTGGAAACACCATATATTTT. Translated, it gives CASSPPVYSGNTIYF.

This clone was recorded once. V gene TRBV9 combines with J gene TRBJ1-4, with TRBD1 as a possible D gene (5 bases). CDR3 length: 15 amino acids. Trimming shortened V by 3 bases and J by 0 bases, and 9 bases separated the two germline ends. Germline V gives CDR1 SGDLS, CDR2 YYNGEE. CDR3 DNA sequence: TGTGCCAGCAGCGAGGGGAGTGCAACTAATGAAAAACTGTTTTTT. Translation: CASSEGSATNEKLFF.

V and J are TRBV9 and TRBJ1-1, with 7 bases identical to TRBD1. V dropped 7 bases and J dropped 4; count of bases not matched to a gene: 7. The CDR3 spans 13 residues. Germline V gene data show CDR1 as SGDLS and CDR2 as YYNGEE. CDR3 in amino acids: CASGGQALTEAFF. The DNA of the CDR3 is TGTGCCAGCGGTGGACAGGCCCTCACTGAAGCTTTCTTT. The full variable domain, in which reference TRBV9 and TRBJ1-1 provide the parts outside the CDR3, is DSGVTQTPKHLITATGQRVTLRCSPRSGDLSVYWYQQSLDQGLQFLIQYYNGEERAKGNILERFSAQQFPDLHSELNLSSLELGDSALYFCASGGQALTEAFFGQGTRLTVV.

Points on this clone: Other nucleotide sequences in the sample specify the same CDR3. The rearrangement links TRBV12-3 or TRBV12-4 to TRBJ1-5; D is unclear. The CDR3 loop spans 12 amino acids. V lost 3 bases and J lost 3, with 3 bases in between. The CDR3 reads CASSLNNQPQHF. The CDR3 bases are TGTGCCAGCAGTTTGAACAATCAGCCCCAGCATTTT.

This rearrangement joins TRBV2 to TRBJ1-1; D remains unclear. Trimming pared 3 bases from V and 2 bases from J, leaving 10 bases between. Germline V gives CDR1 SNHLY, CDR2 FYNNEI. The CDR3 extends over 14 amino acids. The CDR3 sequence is CASSDGLTNTEAFF. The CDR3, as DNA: TGTGCCAGCAGTGATGGTCTGACTAACACTGAAGCTTTCTTT.

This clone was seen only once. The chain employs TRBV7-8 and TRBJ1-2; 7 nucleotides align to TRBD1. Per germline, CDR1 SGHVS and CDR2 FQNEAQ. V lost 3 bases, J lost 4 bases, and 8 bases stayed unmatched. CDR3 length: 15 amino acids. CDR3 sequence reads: CASSLNTRDSYGYTF. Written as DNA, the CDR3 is TGTGCCAGCAGCTTGAATACTAGGGACAGCTATGGCTACACCTTC.

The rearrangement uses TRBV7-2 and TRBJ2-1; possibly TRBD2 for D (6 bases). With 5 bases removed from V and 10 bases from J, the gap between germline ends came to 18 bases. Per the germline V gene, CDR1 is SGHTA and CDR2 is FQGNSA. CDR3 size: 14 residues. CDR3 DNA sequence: TGTGCCAGCAGCCCGGGACTCCCGGGAGAAGAGCAGTTCTTC. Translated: CASSPGLPGEEQFF.

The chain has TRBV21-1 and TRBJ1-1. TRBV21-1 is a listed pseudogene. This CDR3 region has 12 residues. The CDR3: CASSCNGRGAFF. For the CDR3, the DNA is TGTGCCAGCAGCTGCAATGGGAGGGGGGCTTTCTTT.

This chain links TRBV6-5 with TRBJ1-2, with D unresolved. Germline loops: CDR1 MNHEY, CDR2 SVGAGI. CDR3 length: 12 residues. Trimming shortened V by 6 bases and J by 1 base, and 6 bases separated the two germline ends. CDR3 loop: CASRSVNYGYTF. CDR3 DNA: TGTGCCAGCAGGTCAGTTAACTATGGCTACACCTTC.

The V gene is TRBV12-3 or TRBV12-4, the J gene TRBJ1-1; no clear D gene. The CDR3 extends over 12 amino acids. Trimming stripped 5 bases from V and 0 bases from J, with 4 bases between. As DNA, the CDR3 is TGTGCCAGCAGTGCAATGAACACTGAAGCTTTCTTT. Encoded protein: CASSAMNTEAFF.

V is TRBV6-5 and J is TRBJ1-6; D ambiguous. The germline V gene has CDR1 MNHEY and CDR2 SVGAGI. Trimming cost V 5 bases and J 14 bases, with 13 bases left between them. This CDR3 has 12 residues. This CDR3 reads CASSPGLRTLHF. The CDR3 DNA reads TGTGCCAGCAGTCCCGGGCTAAGGACCCTCCACTTT.

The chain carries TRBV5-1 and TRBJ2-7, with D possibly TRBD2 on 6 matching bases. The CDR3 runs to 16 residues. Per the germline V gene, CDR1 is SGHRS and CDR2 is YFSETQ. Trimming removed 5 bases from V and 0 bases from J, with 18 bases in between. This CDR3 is CASRRLEAGTSYEQYF. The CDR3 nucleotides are TGCGCCAGCAGGAGGCTAGAGGCGGGGACCTCCTACGAGCAGTACTTC. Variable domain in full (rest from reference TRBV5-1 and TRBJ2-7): KAGVTQTPRYLIKTRGQQVTLSCSPISGHRSVSWYQQTPGQGLQFLFEYFSETQRNKGNFPGRFSGRQFSNSRSEMNVSTLELGDSALYLCASRRLEAGTSYEQYFGPGTRLTVT.

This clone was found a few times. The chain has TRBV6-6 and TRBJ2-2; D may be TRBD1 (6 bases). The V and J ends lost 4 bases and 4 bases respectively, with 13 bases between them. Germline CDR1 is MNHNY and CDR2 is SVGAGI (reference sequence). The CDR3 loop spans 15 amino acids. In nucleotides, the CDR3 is TGTGCCAGCAGTTTGGAGACAGGAAGCACCGGGGAGCTGTTTTTT. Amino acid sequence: CASSLETGSTGELFF.

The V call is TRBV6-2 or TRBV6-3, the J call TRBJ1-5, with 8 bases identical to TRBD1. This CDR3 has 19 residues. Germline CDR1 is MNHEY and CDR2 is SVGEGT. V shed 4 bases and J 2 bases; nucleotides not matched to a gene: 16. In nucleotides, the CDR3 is TGTGCCAGCAGTTCGATTGGGACAGGAGGGAATATGGGCAATCAGCCCCAGCATTTT. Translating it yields CASSSIGTGGNMGNQPQHF.

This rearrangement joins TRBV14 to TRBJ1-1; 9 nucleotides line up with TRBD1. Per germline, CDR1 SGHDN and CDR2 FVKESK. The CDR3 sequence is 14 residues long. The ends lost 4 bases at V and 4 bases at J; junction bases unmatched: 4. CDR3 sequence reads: CASSPRQGGTEAFF. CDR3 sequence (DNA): TGTGCCAGCAGCCCCCGACAGGGGGGCACTGAAGCTTTCTTT.

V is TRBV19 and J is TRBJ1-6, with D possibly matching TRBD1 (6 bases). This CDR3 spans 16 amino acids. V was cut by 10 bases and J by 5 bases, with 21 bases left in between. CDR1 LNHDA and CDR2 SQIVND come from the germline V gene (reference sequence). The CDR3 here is CATRGLSLTDNSPLHF. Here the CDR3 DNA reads TGTGCCACCCGGGGGCTGTCCCTTACCGATAATTCACCCCTCCACTTT.

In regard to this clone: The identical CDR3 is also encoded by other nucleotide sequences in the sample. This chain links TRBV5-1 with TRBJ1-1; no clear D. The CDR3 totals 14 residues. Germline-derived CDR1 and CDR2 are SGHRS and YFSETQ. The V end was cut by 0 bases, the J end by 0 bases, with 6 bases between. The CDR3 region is CASSLARMNTEAFF. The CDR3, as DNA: TGCGCCAGCAGCTTGGCCAGAATGAACACTGAAGCTTTCTTT.

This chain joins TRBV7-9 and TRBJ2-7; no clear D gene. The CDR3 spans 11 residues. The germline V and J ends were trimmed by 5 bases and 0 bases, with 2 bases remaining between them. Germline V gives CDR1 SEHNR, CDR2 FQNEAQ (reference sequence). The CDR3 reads CASSHSYEQYF. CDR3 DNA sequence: TGTGCCAGCAGCCACTCCTACGAGCAGTACTTC.

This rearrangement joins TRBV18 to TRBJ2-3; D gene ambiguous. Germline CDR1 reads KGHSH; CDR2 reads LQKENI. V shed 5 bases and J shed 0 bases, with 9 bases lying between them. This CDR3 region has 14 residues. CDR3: CASSVFESTDTQYF. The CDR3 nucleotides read TGTGCCAGCTCAGTTTTCGAAAGCACAGATACGCAGTATTTT.